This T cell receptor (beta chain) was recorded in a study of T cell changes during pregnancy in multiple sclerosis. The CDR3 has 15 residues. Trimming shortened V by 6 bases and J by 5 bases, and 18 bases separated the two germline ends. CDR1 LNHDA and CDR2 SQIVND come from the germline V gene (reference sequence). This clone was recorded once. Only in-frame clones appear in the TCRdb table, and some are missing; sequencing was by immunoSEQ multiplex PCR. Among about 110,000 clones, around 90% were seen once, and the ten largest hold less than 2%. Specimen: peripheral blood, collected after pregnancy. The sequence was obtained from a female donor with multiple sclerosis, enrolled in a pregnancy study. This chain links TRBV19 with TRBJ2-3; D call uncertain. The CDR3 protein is CASSPMGVSKDTQYF. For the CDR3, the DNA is TGTGCCAGTAGCCCAATGGGCGTCTCAAAAGATACGCAGTATTTT. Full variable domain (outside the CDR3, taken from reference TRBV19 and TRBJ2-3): DGGITQSPKYLFRKEGQNVTLSCEQNLNHDAMYWYRQDPGQGLRLIYYSQIVNDFQKGDIAEGYSVSREKKESFPLTVTSAQKNPTAFYLCASSPMGVSKDTQYFGPGTRLTVL.